Shown below are 10 T cell receptor beta chains from a single sample sequenced in a study of shared clonotypes between healthy human individuals. The table came from immunoSEQ multiplex PCR; TCRdb's copy has only in-frame clones and leaves some out. The sample lists roughly 2.2 million clones; more than 80% were seen once. Sequenced input: naive CD4+ T cells from PBMCs. Subset defined: CD45RA+ positively selected. The receptor set was obtained from a man between 18 and 35 years old in good health. Some clones in this sample may be carry-over from other donors' samples.

V is TRBV7-3 and J is TRBJ1-1; 7 bases map to TRBD1. The CDR3 has 15 amino acids. V trimming: 2 bases; J trimming: 1 base; junction bases outside the gene matches: 4. Per the germline V gene, CDR1 is SGHTA and CDR2 is FQGTGA. The CDR3 coding sequence is TGTGCCAGCAGCTTATTAACAGGGGCGAACACTGAAGCTTTCTTT. Translated, it gives CASSLLTGANTEAFF.

The rearrangement uses TRBV7-9 and TRBJ2-3; 8 bases fit TRBD1. This CDR3 region has 15 residues. Germline lookup yields CDR1 SEHNR and CDR2 FQNEAQ (reference sequence). With 5 bases clipped from V and 3 bases from J, the junction kept 7 bases outside the gene matches. CDR3 coding DNA: TGTGCCAGCAGCAAGGGGACAGGCATTACAGATACGCAGTATTTT. As protein: CASSKGTGITDTQYF. The whole variable domain, filled in from reference TRBV7-9 and TRBJ2-3, reads DTGVSQNPRHKITKRGQNVTFRCDPISEHNRLYWYRQTLGQGPEFLTYFQNEAQLEKSRLLSDRFSAERPKGSFSTLEIQRTEQGDSAMYLCASSKGTGITDTQYFGPGTRLTVL.

This chain connects TRBV9 to TRBJ2-5; D may be TRBD1 (6 bases). The ends were cut back, 3 bases at V and 2 bases at J, with 14 bases in the middle. The CDR3 has 15 residues. Germline values: CDR1 SGDLS, CDR2 YYNGEE. CDR3 bases: TGTGCCAGCAGCGCCACAGGGCGAGGACAAGAGACCCAGTACTTC. It yields the protein CASSATGRGQETQYF. The whole variable domain, remainder taken from reference TRBV9 and TRBJ2-5, is DSGVTQTPKHLITATGQRVTLRCSPRSGDLSVYWYQQSLDQGLQFLIQYYNGEERAKGNILERFSAQQFPDLHSELNLSSLELGDSALYFCASSATGRGQETQYFGPGTRLLVL.

This chain joins TRBV10-3 and TRBJ2-3, with TRBD2 identical over 15 bases. The germline CDR1 and CDR2 sequences are ENHRY and SYGVKD. Trimming took 10 bases from V and 3 from J; bases not matched to a gene: 8. The CDR3 runs to 16 residues. The CDR3 nucleotides read TGTGCCACCCAAGGGACTAGCGGGAGGTGGACAGATACGCAGTATTTT. Its protein is CATQGTSGRWTDTQYF.

The chain links TRBV30 to TRBJ2-7; 9 bases are a match to TRBD1. V was pared by 2 bases and J by 2 bases, with 4 bases of the junction left unmatched. The CDR3 is 14 residues long. Per the germline V gene, CDR1 is GTSNPN and CDR2 is SVGIG (reference sequence). The CDR3 loop reads CAWSTGTGTYEQYF. In nucleotides, the CDR3 is TGTGCCTGGAGTACGGGGACAGGGACCTACGAGCAGTACTTC.

For this clone: This sample also contains other DNA sequences that code for the same CDR3. J is TRBJ1-5 and V is TRBV6-5, with D maybe TRBD1 (6 bases). The CDR3 has 14 amino acids. The V end was cut by 3 bases, the J end by 4 bases, with 10 bases between. Germline V CDR1 and CDR2: MNHEY, SVGAGI. The CDR3 protein is CASSYGQGNQPQHF. The CDR3 bases are TGTGCCAGCAGTTATGGGCAGGGGAATCAGCCCCAGCATTTT.

The sample holds one count of this clone. The J gene is TRBJ2-7, the V gene TRBV30, with D perhaps matching TRBD1 or TRBD2 (6 bases each). CDR1 and CDR2 from the germline V gene are GTSNPN and SVGIG (reference sequence). The CDR3 sequence is 13 residues long. V lost 4 bases to trimming and J lost 7 bases, with 17 bases between them. The DNA of the CDR3 is TGTGCCTGGACCTCAGGGGCTAGCGAGGAGCAGTACTTC. Its translation is CAWTSGASEEQYF.

In this sample, this clone turned up a few times. V usage is TRBV2 and J usage is TRBJ1-5; D not certain. Trimming cost V 1 base and J 0 bases, with 4 bases left between them. Germline V gene data show CDR1 as SNHLY and CDR2 as FYNNEI. The CDR3 runs to 14 residues. CDR3 in amino acids: CASSEDTSNQPQHF. The CDR3 DNA follows: TGTGCCAGCAGTGAAGACACTAGCAATCAGCCCCAGCATTTT.

The chain uses TRBV7-2 and TRBJ1-4, with TRBD1 as a possible D gene (6 bases). Trimming took 5 bases from V and 8 from J, leaving 12 bases between them. Germline V gene data show CDR1 as SGHTA and CDR2 as FQGNSA. CDR3 size: 13 residues. Written as DNA, the CDR3 is TGTGCCAGCAGCGCTCGGACAGTAGAAAAACTGTTTTTT. Translating it yields CASSARTVEKLFF.

The chain carries TRBV6-6 and TRBJ2-2; D is unclear. Germline CDR1 reads MNHNY; CDR2 reads SVGAGI (reference sequence). This CDR3 spans 15 amino acids. The V gene lost 2 bases and the J gene lost 1 base, with 8 bases spanning the gap. The CDR3 nucleotides read TGTGCCAGCAGTTACGGGAACAAGAACACCGGGGAGCTGTTTTTT. Amino acids: CASSYGNKNTGELFF.